This T cell receptor beta chain appears in the sequencing data of a study of beta chain features in type 1 diabetes. Turning to this clone: Its matching antigen is unknown.

Expressed TCRB transcripts were sequenced because the entire RNA isolate underwent reverse transcription. TCRdb's copy holds only in-frame clones and misses some; the assay was immunoSEQ multiplex PCR. Of approximately 170,000 clones listed, around 8% were seen once; the top ten hold approximately 0.85%. Germline assignment: CDR1 SGHTA and CDR2 FQGNSA. J was trimmed by 6 bases and V by 5 bases; bases with no gene match: 8. The CDR3 loop spans 15 amino acids. Blood was drawn once from each donor into heparinised tubes. The draws averaged around 110 mL. CD45RO/CCR7/CD25/CD127/CD95/CD27 sorting isolated CD4+ naive, central memory, regulatory and stem cell-like memory cells. Study-wide points: There was a moderate but significant shortening of TCRB CDR3s in all four CD4+ subsets of Type 1 diabetes patients. Patients and controls would share equally any PCR tilt toward shorter templates. Cells with high TCR expression could be over-represented when cDNA is sequenced.

The specimen sequenced was central memory CD4+ T cells from blood. This rearrangement joins TRBV7-2 to TRBJ2-1; 9 bases are shared with TRBD1. This TCR was sampled from a woman aged 35 to 49 with type 1 diabetes. The CDR3 DNA reads as TGTGCCAGCAGCCGATCCGGGACAGGGTTCAATGAGCAGTTCTTC. Translation: CASSRSGTGFNEQFF.